This passage covers 8 T cell receptor beta chains from one sample sequenced in a study of CD8 T cells in Susac syndrome. Random hexamers primed reverse transcription of about 0.45 to 1 ug RNA. Via MiXCR, TCRdb re-called the immunoSEQ multiplex PCR reads, giving one row per CDR3 protein. The sample has about 52,000 distinct CDR3 sequences; roughly 93% are singletons. Sequencing input: CD8+ T cells from PBMCs. Source of these receptors: a human donor with multiple sclerosis.

The chain is built from TRBV28 and TRBJ2-5; D is perhaps TRBD1 (6 bases). Trimming shortened V by 3 bases and J by 9 bases, and 17 bases separated the two germline ends. Germline V gives CDR1 MDHEN, CDR2 SYDVKM. The CDR3 covers 14 residues. The CDR3 reads CASSFIDRFGAQYF. The CDR3 nucleotides read TGTGCCAGCAGTTTCATAGACAGGTTTGGGGCCCAGTACTTC.

The J gene is TRBJ2-6, the V gene TRBV13; D is undetermined. The germline CDR1 and CDR2 sequences are PRHDT and FYEKMQ (reference sequence). This CDR3 has 16 residues. Trimming cost V 0 bases and J 0 bases, with 6 bases left between them. The CDR3 spells CASSLGYTSGANVLTF. The CDR3, as DNA: TGTGCCAGCAGCTTAGGCTACACCTCTGGGGCCAACGTCCTGACTTTC.

This clonotype was seen once. This rearrangement joins TRBV25-1 to TRBJ1-2, with TRBD1 matching 8 bases. Germline V gene sequence: CDR1 MGHDK, CDR2 SYGVNS. Losses at the gene ends were 1 base for V and 1 base for J; bases not matched to a gene: 5. This CDR3 region has 16 residues. CDR3 nucleotides: TGTGCCAGCAGTGAATCGGGACAGGAACGTAACTATGGCTACACCTTC. It yields the protein CASSESGQERNYGYTF.

This chain joins TRBV2 and TRBJ2-1; no definite D call. CDR1 and CDR2 (germline): SNHLY, FYNNEI. The CDR3 length is 13 residues. Trimming removed 2 bases at V and 4 bases at J, with 6 bases between. The CDR3 DNA is TGTGCCAGCAGTGAACCCGGATACAATGAGCAGTTCTTC. Protein product: CASSEPGYNEQFF.

This clonotype has just one count. The V gene is TRBV14, the J gene TRBJ2-6; D gene ambiguous. Trimming shortened V by 4 bases and J by 3 bases, and 10 bases separated the two germline ends. The V gene's germline CDR1 is SGHDN and CDR2 FVKESK. There are 15 residues in the CDR3. CDR3 sequence reads: CASSPWGVGANVLTF. The DNA for the CDR3 is TGTGCCAGCAGCCCTTGGGGTGTTGGGGCCAACGTCCTGACTTTC.

This rearrangement joins TRBV5-1 to TRBJ1-1; D not resolved. This CDR3 has 14 amino acids. The germline gives CDR1 SGHRS, CDR2 YFSETQ. V was cut by 0 bases and J by 1 base, with 7 bases left in between. CDR3 bases: TGCGCCAGCAGCTTGGGGTTCACGAACACTGAAGCTTTCTTT. Translation gives CASSLGFTNTEAFF.

V usage is TRBV6-2 or TRBV6-3 and J usage is TRBJ1-1, with D unresolved. CDR1 and CDR2 from the germline V gene are MNHEY and SVGEGT. V was cut by 0 bases and J by 1 base, with 3 bases left in between. The CDR3 extends over 13 amino acids. CDR3 DNA sequence: TGTGCCAGCAGTTACTCGAGGAACACTGAAGCTTTCTTT. Its protein is CASSYSRNTEAFF.

This sequence joins TRBV27 and TRBJ2-7, with 8 bases that match TRBD2. Per germline, CDR1 MNHEY and CDR2 SMNVEV (reference sequence). V dropped 5 bases and J dropped 7; count of bases not matched to a gene: 13. This CDR3 spans 15 amino acids. CDR3 sequence: CASSPTPGTRKEQYF. Here the CDR3 DNA reads TGTGCCAGCAGTCCGACCCCCGGGACTAGAAAGGAGCAGTACTTC.